This note documents a single T cell receptor beta chain sequence. Its antigen is unidentified. The germline V gene has CDR1 SGHTA and CDR2 FQGNSA. The germline V and J ends were trimmed by 1 base and 5 bases, with 14 bases remaining between them. The CDR3 totals 15 residues. This specimen comes from a study of blood T cells in healthy people across ages. General observations from the study: Older age went with lower TCR beta diversity per million T cells, in a roughly linear way.

A second PCR, run for about 7 to 11 cycles, used a sample-barcoded 5' primer plus a J-beta primer mix. One entry per CDR3 protein, called by TCRdb with MiXCR from the 5' RACE reads. The sample has over 450,000 distinct CDR3 sequences; under 30% are singletons. This sample also appeared in a second study, on T cells of mothers and their children. As that study records: RNA that had been extracted went wholly into cDNA synthesis, at roughly 1.5 ug per 15 ul. Mothers and children who were related shared slightly more overlap than unrelated pairs, but not significantly more.

This TCR was recovered from a boy aged 5-17 years in good health. The sequenced material came from blood. The J gene is TRBJ1-2, the V gene TRBV7-2; D call uncertain. The CDR3 spells CASSLGDRVGYGYTF. The CDR3 DNA is TGTGCCAGCAGCTTAGGAGATAGGGTCGGTTATGGCTACACCTTC. Looking up the rest from reference TRBV7-2 and TRBJ1-2 gives the full variable domain: GAGVSQSPSNKVTEKGKDVELRCDPISGHTALYWYRQSLGQGLEFLIYFQGNSAPDKSGLPSDRFSAERTGGSVSTLTIQRTQQEDSAVYLCASSLGDRVGYGYTFGSGTRLTVV.